This TCR beta chain stems from a study of OX40 agonist ivuxolimab in advanced cancers. Looking at the study overall: Ivuxolimab was an agonistic, fully human IgG2 monoclonal antibody directed against OX40 (CD134), a costimulatory receptor. Peripheral TCRbeta sequencing was intended to test whether TCR sequence diversity was altered and clonal T-cell expansion was caused by ivuxolimab. Intravenous ivuxolimab was administered to patients every 2 weeks at six dose levels: 0.01, 0.1, 0.3, 1.5, 3 and 10 mg/kg. Partial responses occurred in three dose-escalation patients, of whom one had hepatocellular carcinoma and two had cutaneous melanoma. Of the roughly 52 dose-escalation patients, hepatocellular carcinoma was present in roughly 19, melanoma in about 15, renal cell carcinoma in 9 and head and neck cancer in 9. The paper reports the monotherapy dose-escalation portion (N of about 51 patients) of the phase I ivuxolimab trial. In the dose-escalation cohort, 82.7% of patients were male, and the mean age was approximately 55 years, with a range of about 20 to 79. Patients were allowed to have had prior anti-PD-1, anti-PD-L1 or anti-CTLA-4 therapy, and approximately 40% of the dose-escalation patients had been treated with checkpoint inhibitors. Summary of the overall study and its limitations: Which antigens the clonally expanded peripheral T cells were specific for was not determined. Low levels of normalized T-cell clonal expansion were also shown by some nonresponding patients. At doses from 0.1 to 3.0 mg/kg, clonal expansion was seen in both CD4+ and CD8+ blood T cells between baseline and week 6. In partial responders in the 0.1-3.0 mg/kg groups, normalized peripheral clonal expansion was found to be among the lowest, especially among CD8+ T cells. On average, CD8+ T cells showed more expanded clones than CD4+ T cells after ivuxolimab.

As to this clone: Its antigen is still unknown. Per-nucleotide qualities are absent, and no much larger clonotype sits a single base away.

Genomic DNA was isolated from the sorted cells so that the TCRbeta CDR3 region could be sequenced. TCRbeta CDR3 regions were sequenced using the immunoSEQ Assay. TCRdb limited this immuneACCESS table to in-frame rearrangements with V and J called. A share of clones is missing; checked studies link under half to unresolved V genes, and the rest is unexplained. In this sample the table shows some 76,000 clones, about 82% of which occur a single time. The top ten hold around 2% of the sample. Patients with a history of autoimmune disease or receiving systemic immunosuppression were excluded from the trial. Peripheral blood for TCR sequencing was drawn from every dose cohort at baseline, at cycle 4 day 1 and at cycle 7 day 1. The samples were drawn from a first-in-human, open-label, multicenter phase I dose-escalation trial of ivuxolimab. Adults with locally advanced or metastatic melanoma, renal cell carcinoma, hepatocellular carcinoma or head and neck squamous cell carcinoma were enrolled in the trial. Before TCR sequencing, CD4+ T cells and CD8+ T cells from peripheral blood were sorted into separate populations.

The input for sequencing was CD4+ or CD8+ T cells sorted from blood, taken in a trial of the OX40 agonist ivuxolimab. The sequence was collected from an adult with an advanced solid tumor such as melanoma, head and neck, liver or kidney cancer.

The CDR3 here reads CASSLATSGATQYF. The DNA sequence is as follows: TGTGCCAGCAGCTTGGCGACTAGCGGTGCGACCCAGTACTTC. Rearrangement joined TRBV7-6 to TRBJ2-5, and TRBD2 aligns with 9 junction nucleotides. Trimming removed 3 bases from V and 7 bases from J; the gene matches leave 6 bases unexplained. Looking up the germline V gene yields CDR1 SGHVS and CDR2 FNYEAQ. The CDR3 goes from the cysteine to the phenylalanine over 14 residues. The sequence is cut down to CDR3 DNA, 42 bases in frame from base 1.